The present T cell receptor beta chain was sequenced within a study of identical twins. TCRdb called the 5' RACE reads again in MiXCR, with one record for every CDR3 protein. The data show nearly 200,000 distinct CDR3 sequences, with roughly 15% seen just once and 40% to 45% held by the top ten. This clonotype was recorded a few times. Trimming pared 2 bases from V and 4 bases from J, leaving 9 bases between. CDR3 length equals 13 residues. CDR1 and CDR2 (germline): SGHDT, YYEEEE. This sample also appeared in a second study, on T cells expressing NK-cell markers.

V usage is TRBV5-6 and J usage is TRBJ1-1; the D gene is possibly TRBD1 (5 bases). What was sequenced was CD8+ T cells sorted from blood. The clonotype was recovered from a woman between 18 and 29 years old in good health. CDR3 in amino acids: CASSFGASTEAFF. The CDR3 bases are TGTGCCAGCAGCTTTGGGGCGAGCACTGAAGCTTTCTTT. The full variable domain, completed using reference TRBV5-6 and TRBJ1-1, is DAGVTQSPTHLIKTRGQQVTLRCSPKSGHDTVSWYQQALGQGPQFIFQYYEEEERQRGNFPDRFSGHQFPNYSSELNVNALLLGDSALYLCASSFGASTEAFFGQGTRLTVV.